These 14 T cell receptor beta chains were all obtained from the same sample, sequenced in a study of post-analysis software for immune sequencing data. Study-wide results and caveats: Elevated frequency relative to controls characterized about 5 TRBV segments in patients, TRBV5-6, TRBV5-1 and TRBV20-1 among them.

Unique molecular identifiers tagged the TCR beta cDNA libraries. TCRdb recomputed calls from the PCR reads with MiXCR, one row per CDR3 protein. The profile shows a few hundred thousand distinct CDR3 sequences, roughly 35% of them singletons. Their specific antigens are unknown. Sample: blood. The receptors stem from a girl between 5 and 17 years old with multiple sclerosis.

This sequence joins TRBV7-9 and TRBJ2-5, with D possibly TRBD1 on 6 matching bases. Between the trimmed V and J ends, which lost 1 base and 6 bases, there was a span of 12 bases. The germline V gene encodes CDR1 SEHNR and CDR2 FQNEAQ (reference sequence). The CDR3 is made up of 14 amino acids. This CDR3 reads CASSLERGSQTQYF. The CDR3 bases are TGTGCCAGCAGCTTAGAGAGGGGGAGCCAGACCCAGTACTTC.

This clonotype turned up a few times. A read error is possible here, since a much larger clone lies one base away. This chain joins TRBV10-3 and TRBJ2-5; 9 nucleotides agree with TRBD1. The germline V gene has CDR1 ENHRY and CDR2 SYGVKD. The ends lost 11 bases at V and 4 bases at J; junction bases unmatched: 14. The CDR3 is made up of 15 amino acids. This CDR3 reads CAFKKAGQGGETQYF. DNA for the CDR3: TGTGCCTTCAAAAAGGCGGGACAGGGTGGAGAGACCCAGTACTTC.

The chain has TRBV6-4 and TRBJ2-3; the D is unclear. Per germline, CDR1 MRHNA and CDR2 SNTAGT. This CDR3 region has 13 residues. V was clipped by 5 bases and J by 2 bases, with 8 bases between them. Here the CDR3 DNA reads TGTGCCAGCAGTATAGCACACACAGATACGCAGTATTTT. Protein product: CASSIAHTDTQYF.

This clonotype was picked up a small number of times. The rearrangement joins TRBV27 to TRBJ1-1; D not resolved. The CDR3 covers 12 residues. Between the trimmed V and J ends, which lost 2 bases and 1 base, there was a span of 2 bases. From germline, CDR1 is MNHEY and CDR2 SMNVEV (reference sequence). The CDR3 reads CASSLQNTEAFF. CDR3 DNA sequence: TGTGCCAGCAGTTTACAGAACACTGAAGCTTTCTTT.

This chain uses TRBV4-1 with TRBJ2-1; D is unclear. Germline CDR1 and CDR2: MGHRA and YSYEKL. The CDR3 sequence is 13 residues long. V lost 4 bases, J lost 3 bases, and 7 bases lay in between. The CDR3 nucleotides are TGCGCCAGCAGCCCTCGTATCTACAATGAGCAGTTCTTC. It translates to CASSPRIYNEQFF.

The sample holds a few counts of this clonotype. V is TRBV29-1 and J is TRBJ2-1, with D maybe TRBD1 (5 bases). V was pared by 0 bases and J by 8 bases, with 11 bases between. The germline gives CDR1 SQVTM, CDR2 ANQGSEA. The CDR3 is made up of 13 amino acids. The CDR3 loop is CSVEEGQGDEQFF. CDR3 DNA sequence: TGCAGCGTTGAAGAGGGTCAGGGTGATGAGCAGTTCTTC.

This clonotype was seen more than once but under ten times. This chain connects TRBV5-1 to TRBJ2-7; 11 nucleotides align to TRBD1. The germline V gene has CDR1 SGHRS and CDR2 YFSETQ. V lost 0 bases to trimming and J lost 5 bases; unmatched junction nucleotides: 7. This CDR3 contains 16 residues. The CDR3 region is CASSLERDRGNNEQYF. In DNA, the CDR3 is TGCGCCAGCAGCTTGGAGAGGGACAGGGGGAACAACGAGCAGTACTTC.

The gene calls are TRBV4-1 and TRBJ2-5; D uncertain. The CDR3 extends over 15 amino acids. Germline V lookup: CDR1 MGHRA, CDR2 YSYEKL. Deletions cut 1 base from V and 5 bases from J, with 14 bases between. The CDR3 DNA is TGCGCCAGCAGCCAAGTGCTCCAGAAGGGTGAGACCCAGTACTTC. This encodes CASSQVLQKGETQYF.

The V call is TRBV7-3, the J call TRBJ1-2; 8 nucleotides agree with TRBD1. The V and J ends lost 1 base and 1 base, in that order; junction bases with no gene match: 11. The CDR3 length is 18 residues. The V gene's germline CDR1 is SGHTA and CDR2 FQGTGA. The CDR3 region is CASSLRERTGLNNYGYTF. As DNA, the CDR3 is TGTGCCAGCAGCTTAAGGGAGCGGACAGGGTTAAATAACTATGGCTACACCTTC.

V is TRBV7-2 and J is TRBJ2-5, with 7 bases matching TRBD2. The J call may be in error: the DNA end matches TRBJ2-7 better. The germline V gene encodes CDR1 SGHTA and CDR2 FQGNSA. This CDR3 has 14 residues. CDR3: CASSVQRGFYEQYF. CDR3 bases: TGTGCCAGCAGCGTACAGCGGGGATTCTACGAGCAGTACTTC.

The rearrangement links TRBV9 to TRBJ1-6; 10 bases match TRBD1. The CDR3 totals 17 residues. Germline CDR1 and CDR2: SGDLS and YYNGEE. J gave up 9 bases and V 3 bases, and 12 bases lay outside the gene matches. The CDR3 reads CASSALVTGTGASPLHF. The CDR3 DNA follows: TGTGCCAGCAGCGCTCTCGTTACCGGGACAGGGGCTTCACCCCTCCACTTT.

This clonotype was seen a few times. The chain uses TRBV2 and TRBJ1-2; 9 bases are a match to TRBD1. The CDR3 loop spans 13 amino acids. Per germline, CDR1 SNHLY and CDR2 FYNNEI. After removal of 8 bases from V and 7 bases from J, the junction contained 8 bases not matched to a gene. The CDR3 region is CASLGTGIGGYTF. CDR3 bases: TGTGCCAGCCTAGGGACAGGGATAGGTGGCTACACCTTC.

This clonotype turned up a few times. The gene calls are TRBV7-2 and TRBJ1-2; D gene uncertain. V was shortened by 5 bases and J by 6 bases, with 16 bases between the two germline ends. There are 14 residues in the CDR3. The germline gives CDR1 SGHTA, CDR2 FQGNSA. In nucleotides, the CDR3 is TGTGCCAGCAGCCCAACGTCCGGCCCCCATGGCTACACCTTC. Translated: CASSPTSGPHGYTF. Full variable domain (outside the CDR3, taken from reference TRBV7-2 and TRBJ1-2): GAGVSQSPSNKVTEKGKDVELRCDPISGHTALYWYRQSLGQGLEFLIYFQGNSAPDKSGLPSDRFSAERTGGSVSTLTIQRTQQEDSAVYLCASSPTSGPHGYTFGSGTRLTVV.

This clonotype turned up a few times. The chain joins TRBV4-1 to TRBJ1-4; D remains ambiguous. Germline lookup yields CDR1 MGHRA and CDR2 YSYEKL. CDR3 length: 14 amino acids. Trimming shortened V by 4 bases and J by 7 bases, and 13 bases separated the two germline ends. In DNA, the CDR3 is TGCGCCAGCAGCCTTGCCCCGGAGGTTGAAAAACTGTTTTTT. Amino acids: CASSLAPEVEKLFF.